A selection of T cell receptor beta chains follows, all from one sample in a study of T cells in Graves' hyperthyroidism and ophthalmopathy. TCRdb ran MiXCR on the multiplex PCR reads and lists one entry per CDR3 protein. The data hold approximately 640,000 distinct CDR3 sequences, with 15% to 20% observed a single time. Material: blood. Receptors originate from a man between 45 and 60 years old with Graves' hyperthyroidism. The CDR3 runs from the conserved cysteine through the conserved F or W. The order of the fields is D gene, clone size, V gene, J gene, CDR3 protein, CDR3 DNA. A D gene is named only where the DNA matches it firmly. Only part of the rows carry a size: once, few, many, or a class if the clone is expanded.

D gene: TRBD1; clone size: -; V gene: TRBV19; J gene: TRBJ1-2; CDR3 protein: CASSQGDRGPNYGYTF; CDR3 DNA: TGTGCCAGTAGTCAAGGCGACAGGGGGCCTAACTATGGCTACACCTTC
D gene: -; clone size: once; V gene: TRBV7-2; J gene: TRBJ2-4; CDR3 protein: CASSPRDGGNIRYF; CDR3 DNA: TGTGCCAGCAGCCCCAGGGACGGGGGAAACATTCGGTACTTC
D gene: TRBD2; clone size: -; V gene: TRBV3-1; J gene: TRBJ2-5; CDR3 protein: CASSQGLAGVRRQETQYF; CDR3 DNA: TGTGCCAGCAGCCAAGGATTAGCGGGAGTACGGCGGCAAGAGACCCAGTACTTC
D gene: -; clone size: -; V gene: TRBV15; J gene: TRBJ2-2; CDR3 protein: CATSLGPTGELFF; CDR3 DNA: TGTGCCACCAGCTTAGGGCCCACCGGGGAGCTGTTTTTT
D gene: TRBD1; clone size: many; V gene: TRBV6-1; J gene: TRBJ2-5; CDR3 protein: CASSFGTGGIETQYF; CDR3 DNA: TGTGCCAGCAGTTTTGGGACAGGGGGAATCGAGACCCAGTACTTC
D gene: TRBD2; clone size: many; V gene: TRBV20-1; J gene: TRBJ2-1; CDR3 protein: CSASPRTSKSYNEQFF; CDR3 DNA: TGCAGTGCTAGCCCTAGGACTAGTAAATCCTACAATGAGCAGTTCTTC
D gene: TRBD1; clone size: few; V gene: TRBV2; J gene: TRBJ1-1; CDR3 protein: CASTGQATEAFF; CDR3 DNA: TGTGCCAGCACAGGACAGGCCACTGAAGCTTTCTTT
D gene: -; clone size: -; V gene: TRBV4-1; J gene: TRBJ2-5; CDR3 protein: CASSQVGGIETQYF; CDR3 DNA: TGCGCCAGCAGCCAAGTTGGAGGGATCGAGACCCAGTACTTC
D gene: -; clone size: once; V gene: TRBV3-1; J gene: TRBJ2-1; CDR3 protein: CASSQEGVYYNEQFF; CDR3 DNA: TGTGCCAGCAGCCAAGAAGGTGTGTACTACAATGAGCAGTTCTTC
D gene: TRBD1; clone size: -; V gene: TRBV2; J gene: TRBJ1-1; CDR3 protein: CASTEDSGGNTEAFF; CDR3 DNA: TGTGCCAGCACTGAGGATTCAGGGGGGAACACTGAAGCTTTCTTT
D gene: -; clone size: many; V gene: TRBV14; J gene: TRBJ1-1; CDR3 protein: CASSQGRATEAFF; CDR3 DNA: TGTGCCAGCAGCCAAGGGAGGGCCACTGAAGCTTTCTTT
D gene: -; clone size: -; V gene: TRBV5-1; J gene: TRBJ2-2; CDR3 protein: CASSLFARGVSNTGELFF; CDR3 DNA: TGCGCCAGCAGCTTGTTTGCCAGGGGGGTATCGAACACCGGGGAGCTGTTTTTT
D gene: TRBD2; clone size: few; V gene: TRBV28; J gene: TRBJ2-7; CDR3 protein: CASSLLLAGGPYEQYF; CDR3 DNA: TGTGCCAGCAGTTTATTGCTAGCGGGAGGACCCTACGAGCAGTACTTC
D gene: -; clone size: once; V gene: TRBV29-1; J gene: TRBJ1-1; CDR3 protein: CSVAVGATEAFF; CDR3 DNA: TGCAGCGTTGCAGTGGGGGCCACTGAAGCTTTCTTT
D gene: -; clone size: -; V gene: TRBV15; J gene: TRBJ2-3; CDR3 protein: CATSREVVGGGLTDTQYF; CDR3 DNA: TGTGCCACCAGCAGAGAAGTCGTCGGGGGAGGTCTCACAGATACGCAGTATTTT
D gene: TRBD2; clone size: many; V gene: TRBV7-8; J gene: TRBJ2-1; CDR3 protein: CASSLRRGIVYNEQFF; CDR3 DNA: TGTGCCAGCAGCTTACGGCGGGGGATCGTCTACAATGAGCAGTTCTTC